This T cell receptor (beta chain) was profiled in a study of beta chain features in type 1 diabetes. Between the trimmed V and J ends, which lost 3 bases and 3 bases, there was a span of 12 bases. The CDR3 is made up of 14 amino acids. CDR1 SGHRS and CDR2 YFSETQ come from the germline V gene. Investigators reverse transcribed all isolated RNA, so they sequenced expressed TCRB transcripts. This table comes from immunoSEQ multiplex PCR, and its TCRdb copy is limited to in-frame clones, with some not included. This sample has about 170,000 clones, with roughly 8% found just once. The study, taken as a whole, reports: TCRB CDR3s were moderately but significantly shorter in Type 1 diabetes patients in all four CD4+ subsets. Junctions at VDJ sites from type 1 diabetes patients had fewer insertions and more deletions. Cells with high TCR expression could be over-represented when cDNA is sequenced.

Comment on this clone: Antigen specificity is unknown.

This sequence was found in a man younger than 35 with type 1 diabetes. The chain carries TRBV5-1 and TRBJ2-5; D is possibly TRBD2 (6 bases). Input material: central memory CD4+ T cells from blood. The CDR3 loop is CASSSGGAEETQYF. The CDR3 DNA reads TGCGCCAGCAGCTCCGGCGGGGCGGAAGAGACCCAGTACTTC.